Each of the 11 T cell receptor beta chains below was sequenced from the same sample in a study of cytomegalovirus exposure and HLA in healthy donors. Primers included in the PCR were 60 Vbeta and 13 Jbeta primers. Clones were read by immunoSEQ multiplex PCR, and TCRdb kept only the in-frame ones, dropping some. The sample shows over 90,000 clones, around 70% of them seen only once. What was sequenced was PBMCs. The receptors stem from a woman in her fifties or sixties in good health and CMV-seropositive.

This clone was picked up one time. The chain joins TRBV4-2 to TRBJ2-1, with 10 positions matching TRBD1. The CDR3 consists of 17 residues. From germline, CDR1 is LGHNA and CDR2 YNFKEQ. V was pared by 4 bases and J by 8 bases, with 14 bases of the junction left unmatched. CDR3 sequence reads: CASSRTAGTGELYEQFF. In nucleotides, the CDR3 is TGTGCCAGCAGCCGTACCGCGGGGACAGGGGAATTATATGAGCAGTTCTTC.

The chain combines TRBV7-9 with TRBJ1-2; the D gene is possibly TRBD1 (5 bases). Trimming pared 4 bases from V and 3 bases from J, leaving 18 bases between. CDR3 length equals 16 residues. Looked up from germline, CDR1 is SEHNR and CDR2 is FQNEAQ (reference sequence). The CDR3 loop is CASSSGSTWGDYGYTF. CDR3 sequence (DNA): TGTGCCAGCAGCTCCGGTAGTACCTGGGGGGACTATGGCTACACCTTC. Together with reference TRBV7-9 and TRBJ1-2, the CDR3 gives the full variable domain: DTGVSQNPRHKITKRGQNVTFRCDPISEHNRLYWYRQTLGQGPEFLTYFQNEAQLEKSRLLSDRFSAERPKGSFSTLEIQRTEQGDSAMYLCASSSGSTWGDYGYTFGSGTRLTVV.

This clone showed up just a few times. V gene TRBV6-5 combines with J gene TRBJ2-5, with a possible D match to TRBD2 (6 bases). Germline CDR1 and CDR2: MNHEY and SVGAGI. Between the trimmed V and J ends, which lost 1 base and 0 bases, there was a span of 9 bases. This CDR3 region has 15 residues. The DNA for the CDR3 is TGTGCCAGCAGTTACTGGGGGGAGGACCAAGAGACCCAGTACTTC. Translated, it gives CASSYWGEDQETQYF.

This rearrangement joins TRBV7-2 to TRBJ2-5; tentative D call: TRBD2 (5 bases). Germline V gene lookup returns CDR1 SGHTA and CDR2 FQGNSA. V lost 1 base and J 9 bases, leaving 15 bases between the germline ends. The CDR3 extends over 14 amino acids. CDR3 nucleotides: TGTGCCAGCAGCTTAGTCGTAACTAGTGGGCCCCAGTACTTC. Amino acids: CASSLVVTSGPQYF.

This chain connects TRBV29-1 to TRBJ1-2; unclear D gene. The CDR3 runs 13 residues. The V and J ends lost 6 bases and 3 bases respectively, with 14 bases between them. Per the germline V gene, CDR1 is SQVTM and CDR2 is ANQGSEA. The CDR3 protein is CSVGEGIDYGYTF. CDR3 bases: TGCAGCGTCGGGGAAGGGATTGACTATGGCTACACCTTC.

This chain uses TRBV7-6 with TRBJ2-7; 7 bases are shared with TRBD2. CDR1 is SGHVS, CDR2 FNYEAQ, per germline. J gave up 2 bases and V 0 bases, and 4 bases lay outside the gene matches. The CDR3 sequence is 15 residues long. CDR3 loop: CASSLAGGPPYEQYF. The DNA for the CDR3 is TGTGCCAGCAGCTTAGCGGGAGGGCCCCCCTACGAGCAGTACTTC. Together with reference TRBV7-6 and TRBJ2-7, the CDR3 gives the full variable domain: GAGVSQSPRYKVTKRGQDVALRCDPISGHVSLYWYRQALGQGPEFLTYFNYEAQQDKSGLPNDRFSAERPEGSISTLTIQRTEQRDSAMYRCASSLAGGPPYEQYFGPGTRLTVT.

The rearrangement links TRBV5-6 to TRBJ2-3; 7 bases align to TRBD2. The ends lost 4 bases at V and 5 bases at J; junction bases unmatched: 7. Germline V gene sequence: CDR1 SGHDT, CDR2 YYEEEE. The CDR3 is 14 amino acids. CDR3 sequence: CASSTGGRGDTQYF. The CDR3 DNA is TGTGCCAGCAGCACTGGAGGGAGGGGAGATACGCAGTATTTT.

The chain's CDR3 is CASSLNGGFSYNEQFF. The CDR3 DNA sequence: TGTGCCAGCAGCTTGAACGGCGGGTTCTCCTACAATGAGCAGTTCTTC. V usage is TRBV5-4 and J usage is TRBJ2-1, with a possible D match to TRBD2 (5 bases). The CDR3 runs 16 residues. The V end lost 1 base, the J end lost 0 bases, and 11 bases lay between the germline ends. CDR1 SGHNT and CDR2 YYREEE come from the germline V gene (reference sequence). Complete variable domain (other parts from reference TRBV5-4 and TRBJ2-1): ETGVTQSPTHLIKTRGQQVTLRCSSQSGHNTVSWYQQALGQGPQFIFQYYREEENGRGNFPPRFSGLQFPNYSSELNVNALELDDSALYLCASSLNGGFSYNEQFFGPGTRLTVL.

The chain combines TRBV7-3 with TRBJ2-3, with D unclear. Germline V gene sequence: CDR1 SGHTA, CDR2 FQGTGA. V gave up 2 bases and J gave up 0 bases, with 3 bases separating them. This CDR3 spans 13 amino acids. The DNA of the CDR3 is TGTGCCAGCAGCTTACTCAGCACAGATACGCAGTATTTT. Translation gives CASSLLSTDTQYF.

This chain links TRBV6-1 with TRBJ2-7; 10 nucleotides match TRBD1. V was pared by 2 bases and J by 3 bases, with 7 bases of the junction left unmatched. The CDR3 length is 16 residues. Germline V gene lookup returns CDR1 MNHNS and CDR2 SASEGT. The CDR3: CASSESGTGDGYEQYF. The CDR3 DNA sequence: TGTGCCAGCAGTGAATCCGGGACAGGGGACGGCTACGAGCAGTACTTC.

The chain couples TRBV7-9 to TRBJ1-1; tentatively, D is TRBD1 (6 bases). The CDR3 runs to 14 residues. The ends were cut back, 5 bases at V and 5 bases at J, with 15 bases in the middle. The germline CDR1 and CDR2 sequences are SEHNR and FQNEAQ (reference sequence). CDR3 region: CASSPRQGGTEAFF. As DNA, the CDR3 is TGTGCCAGCAGCCCCAGGCAAGGGGGAACTGAAGCTTTCTTT.